This T cell receptor (beta chain) was sequenced during a study of cytomegalovirus exposure and HLA in healthy donors. The study, taken as a whole, reports: Common viral pathogens seemed to be connected with several of the most significant clusters, according to a later analysis. Most observed TCR sequences were rare, whereas some public TCRs were detected in many donors. In a later analysis, TCR beta V- and J-gene trimming showed a link to a missense DCLRE1C variant.

Remarks on this clone: Antigen specificity is unknown.

PCR involved 60 Vbeta and 13 Jbeta primers. The assay was immunoSEQ multiplex PCR, and TCRdb's table has in-frame clones only and misses some. The sample carries approximately 120,000 clones, approximately 74% recorded once. The source material was PBMCs. The source of this sequence is a middle-aged man in good health and CMV-seropositive.

CDR3 sequence: CASSIERLAGVSNEQFF. The CDR3 bases are TGTGCCAGTAGTATAGAGCGACTAGCGGGAGTGAGCAATGAGCAGTTCTTC. This sequence joins TRBV19 and TRBJ2-1; TRBD2 agrees at 12 bases. There are 17 residues in the CDR3. Germline CDR1 is LNHDA and CDR2 is SQIVND (reference sequence). The V segment lost 0 bases and the J segment 6 bases; nucleotides outside the gene matches: 6.